This T cell receptor (beta chain) was profiled in a study of response to subunit inactivated influenza vaccine. Regarding the study as a whole: Only a handful of new T cells, the authors suggested, are recruited with each seasonal influenza vaccination.

Via MiXCR, TCRdb re-called the RT-PCR reads, giving one row per CDR3 protein. The sample includes more than 400,000 distinct CDR3 sequences, roughly 7.9% of them seen just once. Comment on this clonotype: Its antigen is currently unknown.

This material consisted of PBMCs from blood, taken less than 25 months after vaccination. The receptor comes from a man aged 50-75 years who received an inactivated influenza vaccine.

The CDR3 DNA follows: TGTGCCAGCAGCCGGACAGGGTGGGACACTGAAGCTTTCTTT. Translated: CASSRTGWDTEAFF. V gene TRBV14 combines with J gene TRBJ1-1, with 8 positions matching TRBD1. In germline, CDR1 is SGHDN, CDR2 FVKESK. V gave up 4 bases and J gave up 3 bases; unmatched junction bases: 4. The CDR3 contains 14 residues.